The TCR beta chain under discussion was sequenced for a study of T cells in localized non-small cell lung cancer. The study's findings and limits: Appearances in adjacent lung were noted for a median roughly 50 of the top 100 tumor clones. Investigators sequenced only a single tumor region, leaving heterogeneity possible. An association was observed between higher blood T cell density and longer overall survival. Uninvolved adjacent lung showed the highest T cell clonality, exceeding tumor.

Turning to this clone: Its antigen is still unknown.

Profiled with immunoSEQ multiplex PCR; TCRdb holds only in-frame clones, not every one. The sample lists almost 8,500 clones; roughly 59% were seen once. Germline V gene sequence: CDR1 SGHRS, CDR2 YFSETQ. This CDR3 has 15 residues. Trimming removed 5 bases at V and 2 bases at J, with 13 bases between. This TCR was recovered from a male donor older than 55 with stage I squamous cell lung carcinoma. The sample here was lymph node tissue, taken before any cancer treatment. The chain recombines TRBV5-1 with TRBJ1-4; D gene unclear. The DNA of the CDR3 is TGCGCCAGCAGGCCCAACAGCGGGACTAATGAAAAACTGTTTTTT. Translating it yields CASRPNSGTNEKLFF.